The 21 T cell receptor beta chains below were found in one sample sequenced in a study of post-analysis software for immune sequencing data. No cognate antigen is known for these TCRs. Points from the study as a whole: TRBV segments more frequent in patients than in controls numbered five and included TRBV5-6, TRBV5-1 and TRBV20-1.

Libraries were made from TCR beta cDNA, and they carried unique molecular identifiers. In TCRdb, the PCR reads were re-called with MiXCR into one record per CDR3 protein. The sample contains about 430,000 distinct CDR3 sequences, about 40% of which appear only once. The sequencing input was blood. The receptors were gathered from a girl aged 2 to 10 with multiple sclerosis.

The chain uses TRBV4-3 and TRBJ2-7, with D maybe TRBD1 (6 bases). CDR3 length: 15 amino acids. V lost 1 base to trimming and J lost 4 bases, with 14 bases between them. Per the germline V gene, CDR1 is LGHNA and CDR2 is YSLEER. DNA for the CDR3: TGCGCCAGCAGCCAAGGGAACCAAGGGGGATACGAGCAGTACTTC. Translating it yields CASSQGNQGGYEQYF.

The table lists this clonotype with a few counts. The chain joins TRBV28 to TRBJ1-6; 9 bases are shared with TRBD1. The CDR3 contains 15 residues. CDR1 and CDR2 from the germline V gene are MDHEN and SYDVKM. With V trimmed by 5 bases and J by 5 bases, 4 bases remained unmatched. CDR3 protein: CASSTGQGNNSPLHF. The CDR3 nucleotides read TGTGCCAGCAGTACAGGACAGGGGAATAATTCACCCCTCCACTTT.

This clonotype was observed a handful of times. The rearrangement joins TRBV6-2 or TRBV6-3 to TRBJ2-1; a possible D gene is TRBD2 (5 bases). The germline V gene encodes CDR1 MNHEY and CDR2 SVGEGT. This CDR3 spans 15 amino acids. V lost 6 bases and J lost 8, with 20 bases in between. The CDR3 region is CASSHDYPSPYEQFF. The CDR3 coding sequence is TGTGCCAGCAGCCACGACTACCCTAGCCCATATGAGCAGTTCTTC.

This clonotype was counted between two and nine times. This chain's CDR3 is CSARHERKPYNEQFF. The CDR3 DNA follows: TGCAGTGCTAGGCATGAGCGGAAGCCCTACAATGAGCAGTTCTTC. The chain links TRBV20-1 to TRBJ2-1, with D possibly TRBD2 on 5 matching bases. The ends were cut back, 3 bases at V and 2 bases at J, with 14 bases in the middle. CDR1 and CDR2 (germline): DFQATT, SNEGSKA (reference sequence). CDR3 size: 15 residues.

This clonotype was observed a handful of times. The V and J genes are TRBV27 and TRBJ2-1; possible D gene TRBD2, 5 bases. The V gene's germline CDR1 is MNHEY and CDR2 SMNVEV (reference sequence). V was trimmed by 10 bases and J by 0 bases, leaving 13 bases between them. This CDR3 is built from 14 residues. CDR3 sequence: CAISGAASYNEQFF. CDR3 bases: TGTGCCATCTCAGGAGCGGCCTCCTACAATGAGCAGTTCTTC.

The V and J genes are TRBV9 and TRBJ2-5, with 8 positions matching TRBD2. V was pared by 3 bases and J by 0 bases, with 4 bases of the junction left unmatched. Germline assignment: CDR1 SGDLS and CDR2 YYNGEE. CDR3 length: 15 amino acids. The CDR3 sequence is CASSALAGDQETQYF. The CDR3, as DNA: TGTGCCAGCAGCGCGCTAGCGGGCGACCAAGAGACCCAGTACTTC.

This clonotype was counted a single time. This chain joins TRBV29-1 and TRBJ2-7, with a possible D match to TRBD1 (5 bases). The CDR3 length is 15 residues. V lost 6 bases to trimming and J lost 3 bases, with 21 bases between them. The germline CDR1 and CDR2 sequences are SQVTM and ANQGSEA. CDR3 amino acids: CSVGIQGGGNYEQYF. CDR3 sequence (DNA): TGCAGCGTCGGTATTCAGGGTGGCGGTAACTACGAGCAGTACTTC.

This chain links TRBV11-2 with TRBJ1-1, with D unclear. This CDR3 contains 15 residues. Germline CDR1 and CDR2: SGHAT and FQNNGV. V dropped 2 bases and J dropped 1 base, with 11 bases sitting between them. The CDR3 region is CASSLMYGQNTEAFF. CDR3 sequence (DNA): TGTGCCAGCAGCTTAATGTATGGGCAGAACACTGAAGCTTTCTTT.

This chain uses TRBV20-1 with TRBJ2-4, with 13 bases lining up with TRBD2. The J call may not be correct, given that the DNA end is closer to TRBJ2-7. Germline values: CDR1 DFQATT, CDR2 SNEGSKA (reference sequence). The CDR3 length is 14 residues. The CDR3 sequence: CSALGLAGVNEQYF. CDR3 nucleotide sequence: TGCAGTGCTCTAGGACTAGCGGGGGTTAACGAGCAGTACTTC.

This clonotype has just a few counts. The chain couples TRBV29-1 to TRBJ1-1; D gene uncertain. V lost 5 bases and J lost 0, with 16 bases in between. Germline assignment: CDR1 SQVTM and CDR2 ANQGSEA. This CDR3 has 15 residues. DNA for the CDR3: TGCAGCGTTCCGCAACTCAGTCGCATGAACACTGAAGCTTTCTTT. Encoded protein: CSVPQLSRMNTEAFF.

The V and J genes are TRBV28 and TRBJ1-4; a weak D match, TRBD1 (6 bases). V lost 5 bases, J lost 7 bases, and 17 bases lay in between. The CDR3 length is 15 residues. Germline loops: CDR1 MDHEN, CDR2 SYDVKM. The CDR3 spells CASSTQTGTFEKLFF. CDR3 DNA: TGTGCCAGCAGTACTCAAACAGGGACTTTTGAAAAACTGTTTTTT.

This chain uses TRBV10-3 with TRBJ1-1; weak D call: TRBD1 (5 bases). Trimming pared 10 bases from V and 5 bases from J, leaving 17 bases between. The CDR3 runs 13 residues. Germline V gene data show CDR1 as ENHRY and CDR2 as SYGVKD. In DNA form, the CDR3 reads TGTGCCACCTGGGAGCAGGGATATACTGAAGCTTTCTTT. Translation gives CATWEQGYTEAFF.

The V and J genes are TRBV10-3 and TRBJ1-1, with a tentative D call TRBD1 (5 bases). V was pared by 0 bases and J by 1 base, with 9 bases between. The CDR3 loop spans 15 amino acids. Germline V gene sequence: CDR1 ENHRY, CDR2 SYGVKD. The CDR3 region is CAISESGRPNTEAFF. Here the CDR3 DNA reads TGTGCCATCAGTGAGTCGGGACGGCCGAACACTGAAGCTTTCTTT.

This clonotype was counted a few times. CDR3 protein: CASSYSTGAREYEQYF. CDR3 nucleotides: TGTGCCAGCAGTTACTCGACGGGGGCAAGGGAGTACGAGCAGTACTTC. The rearrangement uses TRBV6-5 and TRBJ2-7; D is tentatively TRBD1 or TRBD2 (6 bases each). Germline CDR1 reads MNHEY; CDR2 reads SVGAGI. This CDR3 region has 16 residues. V was shortened by 0 bases and J by 4 bases, with 16 bases between the two germline ends.

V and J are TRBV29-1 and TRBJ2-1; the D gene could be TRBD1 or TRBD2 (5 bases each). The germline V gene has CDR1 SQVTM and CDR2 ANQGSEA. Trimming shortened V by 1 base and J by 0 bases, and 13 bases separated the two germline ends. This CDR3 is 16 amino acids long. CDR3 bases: TGCAGCGTTGAAGGCCTCGAGGGGAGCTCCTACAATGAGCAGTTCTTC. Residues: CSVEGLEGSSYNEQFF.

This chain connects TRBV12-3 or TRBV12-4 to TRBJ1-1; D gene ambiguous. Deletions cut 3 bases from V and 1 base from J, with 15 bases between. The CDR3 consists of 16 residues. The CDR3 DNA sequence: TGTGCCAGCAGTTTTACACTTCCCGCACGGAACACTGAAGCTTTCTTT. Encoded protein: CASSFTLPARNTEAFF.

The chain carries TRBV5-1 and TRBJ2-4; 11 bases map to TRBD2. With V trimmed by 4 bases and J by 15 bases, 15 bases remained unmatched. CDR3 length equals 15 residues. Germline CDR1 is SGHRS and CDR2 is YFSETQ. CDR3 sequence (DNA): TGCGCCAGCAGCCCCGAGACTAGCGGGAAGAGACCCACGTACTTC. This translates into CASSPETSGKRPTYF.

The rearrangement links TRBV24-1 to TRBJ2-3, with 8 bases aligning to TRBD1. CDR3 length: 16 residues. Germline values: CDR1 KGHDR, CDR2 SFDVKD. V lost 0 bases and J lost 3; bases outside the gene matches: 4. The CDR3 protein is CATSDLHGQGTDTQYF. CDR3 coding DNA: TGTGCCACCAGTGATTTGCATGGACAGGGAACAGATACGCAGTATTTT.

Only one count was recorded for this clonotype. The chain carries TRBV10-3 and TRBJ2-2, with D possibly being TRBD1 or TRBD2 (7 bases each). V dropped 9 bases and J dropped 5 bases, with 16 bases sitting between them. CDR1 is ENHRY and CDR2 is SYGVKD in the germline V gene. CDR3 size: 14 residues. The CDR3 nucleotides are TGTGCCATTAAGACAGGGAGGGATACCGGGGAGCTGTTTTTT. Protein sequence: CAIKTGRDTGELFF.

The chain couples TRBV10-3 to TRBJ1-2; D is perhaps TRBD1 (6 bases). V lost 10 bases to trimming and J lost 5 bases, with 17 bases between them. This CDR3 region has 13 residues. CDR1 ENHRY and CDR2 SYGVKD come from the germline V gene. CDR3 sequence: CASGGGRGYGYTF. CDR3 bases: TGTGCCAGCGGCGGGGGGCGCGGGTATGGCTACACCTTC.

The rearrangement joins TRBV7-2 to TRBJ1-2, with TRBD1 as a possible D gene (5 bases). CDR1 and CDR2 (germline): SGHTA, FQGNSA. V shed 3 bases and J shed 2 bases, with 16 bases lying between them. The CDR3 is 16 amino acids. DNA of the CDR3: TGTGCCAGCAGCTTGGGGTGGGGGACTCAGAACTATGGCTACACCTTC. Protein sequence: CASSLGWGTQNYGYTF.